Listed below are T cell receptor beta chains from one sample, sequenced in a study of cytomegalovirus exposure and HLA in healthy donors. Sequencing used immunoSEQ multiplex PCR; TCRdb keeps in-frame clones, though not all of them. The data contain 130,000 to 150,000 clones, almost 80% of them singletons. Sequenced input: PBMCs. These receptors all come from a woman between 40 and 55 years old in good health and CMV-seropositive. CDR3s include the opening cysteine and the closing phenylalanine or tryptophan. Each record gives: clone size, V gene, J gene, D gene, CDR3 protein, CDR3 DNA. D genes are given only for firm matches. Clone size appears in some rows only: once, few, many, or a class for an expanded clone.

clone size: few
V gene: TRBV5-6
J gene: TRBJ1-2
D gene: -
CDR3 protein: CASSFTFSNYGYTF
CDR3 DNA: TGTGCCAGCAGCTTTACCTTCAGTAACTATGGCTACACCTTC

clone size: -
V gene: TRBV5-1
J gene: TRBJ2-1
D gene: TRBD1
CDR3 protein: CASSLEPGGYNEQFF
CDR3 DNA: TGCGCCAGCAGCTTGGAGCCAGGGGGCTACAATGAGCAGTTCTTC

clone size: few
V gene: TRBV4-1
J gene: TRBJ1-1
D gene: -
CDR3 protein: CASSQGADTEAFF
CDR3 DNA: TGCGCCAGCAGCCAGGGGGCGGACACTGAAGCTTTCTTT

clone size: -
V gene: TRBV30
J gene: TRBJ1-5
D gene: TRBD1
CDR3 protein: CAWSVVQGDQPQHF
CDR3 DNA: TGTGCCTGGAGTGTCGTCCAGGGGGATCAGCCCCAGCATTTT

clone size: -
V gene: TRBV7-9
J gene: TRBJ1-4
D gene: -
CDR3 protein: CASSLAEGEKLFF
CDR3 DNA: TGTGCCAGCAGCTTAGCGGAGGGTGAAAAACTGTTTTTT

clone size: few
V gene: TRBV28
J gene: TRBJ1-1
D gene: TRBD1
CDR3 protein: CASRGQGDTEAFF
CDR3 DNA: TGTGCCAGCAGGGGGCAGGGGGACACTGAAGCTTTCTTT

clone size: -
V gene: TRBV10-3
J gene: TRBJ1-1
D gene: -
CDR3 protein: CAISASDSKNTEAFF
CDR3 DNA: TGTGCCATCAGTGCCTCGGACAGTAAGAACACTGAAGCTTTCTTT

clone size: -
V gene: TRBV29-1
J gene: TRBJ1-3
D gene: -
CDR3 protein: CSVVESSGNTIYF
CDR3 DNA: TGCAGCGTTGTTGAGAGCTCTGGAAACACCATATATTTT

clone size: -
V gene: TRBV11-1
J gene: TRBJ1-6
D gene: -
CDR3 protein: CASSSDSTNNSPLHF
CDR3 DNA: TGTGCCAGCAGCTCGGACAGCACTAATAATTCACCCCTCCACTTT

clone size: -
V gene: TRBV19
J gene: TRBJ2-7
D gene: TRBD1
CDR3 protein: CASSLLPGQGPYEQYF
CDR3 DNA: TGTGCCAGTAGTTTATTGCCGGGACAGGGGCCATACGAGCAGTACTTC

clone size: few
V gene: TRBV4-1
J gene: TRBJ2-3
D gene: TRBD1
CDR3 protein: CASSPGGAGSTDTQYF
CDR3 DNA: TGCGCCAGCAGCCCAGGGGGCGCGGGGAGCACAGATACGCAGTATTTT

clone size: -
V gene: TRBV28
J gene: TRBJ1-4
D gene: -
CDR3 protein: CASSLGAAVNEKLFF
CDR3 DNA: TGTGCCAGCAGTTTAGGTGCGGCAGTTAATGAAAAACTGTTTTTT

clone size: -
V gene: TRBV11-2
J gene: TRBJ2-1
D gene: TRBD2
CDR3 protein: CASSSGLAGGMLSYNEQFF
CDR3 DNA: TGTGCCAGCAGCTCGGGACTAGCGGGGGGAATGCTCTCCTACAATGAGCAGTTCTTC